The TCR beta chain described here comes from a study of blood T cell repertoires in COVID-19. Germline assignment: CDR1 MNHEY and CDR2 SMNVEV (reference sequence). After removal of 5 bases from V and 3 bases from J, the junction contained 6 bases not matched to a gene. The CDR3 consists of 14 residues. The method was immunoSEQ multiplex PCR; TCRdb's version includes in-frame clones alone and lacks a portion of them. The sample holds 250,000 or so clones, about 86% seen once. This rearrangement joins TRBV27 to TRBJ2-7, with TRBD1 matching over 8 bases. The source of this sequence is a man aged 45-65 years who had recovered from COVID-19. The sample was PBMCs or T cells enriched from blood (not recorded which). DNA for the CDR3: TGTGCCAGCAGTCGGCAGGGGGCCGGCTACGAGCAGTACTTC. Encoded protein: CASSRQGAGYEQYF.